Reported below is one T cell receptor (beta chain). The investigators amplified TCR beta CDR3 regions from RNA transcripts. The study used the HTBI primer set for a first-round RT-PCR of the TCR CDR3. TCRdb re-derived calls from the multiplex PCR reads in MiXCR, one entry per CDR3 protein. The sample includes 600,000 to 800,000 distinct CDR3 sequences, about 35% seen only once; the top ten take roughly 30%. The data originate from a study of T cells in Graves' hyperthyroidism and ophthalmopathy. Germline V gives CDR1 MGHDK, CDR2 SYGVNS. This CDR3 is 14 amino acids long. Between the trimmed V and J ends, which lost 6 bases and 8 bases, there was a span of 17 bases.

The chain uses TRBV25-1 and TRBJ2-1; maybe TRBD1 (6 bases). This TCR derives from a woman aged 35 to 49 with Graves' hyperthyroidism. Sequencing input: blood. The CDR3 DNA reads as TGTGCCAGCAGCTCGTTCGACAGGCACCATGAGCAGTTCTTC. Translation gives CASSSFDRHHEQFF.